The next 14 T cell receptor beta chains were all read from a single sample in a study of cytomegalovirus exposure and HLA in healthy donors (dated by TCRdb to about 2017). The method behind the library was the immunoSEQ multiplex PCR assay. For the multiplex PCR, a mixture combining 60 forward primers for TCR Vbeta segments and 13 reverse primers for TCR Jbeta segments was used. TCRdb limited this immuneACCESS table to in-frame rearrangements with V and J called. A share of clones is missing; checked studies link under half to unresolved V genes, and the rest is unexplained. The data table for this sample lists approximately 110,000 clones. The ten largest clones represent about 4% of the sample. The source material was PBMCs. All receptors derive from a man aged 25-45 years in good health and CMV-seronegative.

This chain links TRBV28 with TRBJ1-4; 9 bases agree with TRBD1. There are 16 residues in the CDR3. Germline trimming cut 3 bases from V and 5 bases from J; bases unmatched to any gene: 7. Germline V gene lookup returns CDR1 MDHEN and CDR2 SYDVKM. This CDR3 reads CASSFAAGTGNEKLFF. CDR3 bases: TGTGCCAGCAGTTTTGCCGCCGGGACAGGGAATGAAAAACTGTTTTTT.

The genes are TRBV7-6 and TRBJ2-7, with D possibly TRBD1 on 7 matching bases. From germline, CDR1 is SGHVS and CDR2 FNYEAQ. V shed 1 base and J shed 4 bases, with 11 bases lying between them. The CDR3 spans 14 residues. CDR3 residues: CASSLEPGGYEQYF. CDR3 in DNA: TGTGCCAGCAGCTTAGAACCAGGGGGGTACGAGCAGTACTTC.

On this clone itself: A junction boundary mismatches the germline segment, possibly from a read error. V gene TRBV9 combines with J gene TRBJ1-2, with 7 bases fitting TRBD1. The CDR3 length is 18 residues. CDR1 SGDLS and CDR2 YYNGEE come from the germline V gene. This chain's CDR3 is CASSALTGTEGSNSGYTF. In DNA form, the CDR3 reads TGTGCCAGCAGCGCCTTAACCGGGACAGAGGGCTCTAACTCTGGCTACACCTTC.

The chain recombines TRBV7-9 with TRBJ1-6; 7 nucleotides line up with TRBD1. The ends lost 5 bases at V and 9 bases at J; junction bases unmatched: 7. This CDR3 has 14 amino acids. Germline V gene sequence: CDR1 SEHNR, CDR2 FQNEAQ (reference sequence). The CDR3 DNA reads TGTGCCAGCAGCCCGGACAGGTCCGGTTCACCCCTCCACTTT. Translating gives CASSPDRSGSPLHF.

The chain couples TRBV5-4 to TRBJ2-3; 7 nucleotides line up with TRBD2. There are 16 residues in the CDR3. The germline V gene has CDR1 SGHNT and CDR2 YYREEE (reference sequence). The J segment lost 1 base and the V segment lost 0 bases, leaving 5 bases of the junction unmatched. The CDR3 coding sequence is TGTGCCAGCAGCTTGGGCGGGAGTAGGGGCACAGATACGCAGTATTTT. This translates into CASSLGGSRGTDTQYF. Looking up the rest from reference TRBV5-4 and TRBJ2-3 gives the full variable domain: ETGVTQSPTHLIKTRGQQVTLRCSSQSGHNTVSWYQQALGQGPQFIFQYYREEENGRGNFPPRFSGLQFPNYSSELNVNALELDDSALYLCASSLGGSRGTDTQYFGPGTRLTVL.

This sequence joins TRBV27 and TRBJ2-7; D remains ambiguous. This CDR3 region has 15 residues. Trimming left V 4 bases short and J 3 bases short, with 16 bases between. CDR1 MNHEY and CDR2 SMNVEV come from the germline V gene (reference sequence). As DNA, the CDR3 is TGTGCCAGCAGTTACGCCGGTGGCAGCGACTACGAGCAGTACTTC. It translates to CASSYAGGSDYEQYF.

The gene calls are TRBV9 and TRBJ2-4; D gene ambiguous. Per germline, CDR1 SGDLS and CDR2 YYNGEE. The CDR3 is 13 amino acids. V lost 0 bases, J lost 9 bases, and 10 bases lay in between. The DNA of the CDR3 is TGTGCCAGCAGCGTAGGGGCAGGTAGCATTCAGTACTTC. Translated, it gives CASSVGAGSIQYF.

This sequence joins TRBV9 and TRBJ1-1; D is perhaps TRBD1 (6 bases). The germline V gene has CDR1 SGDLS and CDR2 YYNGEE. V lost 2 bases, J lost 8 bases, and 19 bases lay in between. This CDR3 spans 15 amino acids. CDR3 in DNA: TGTGCCAGCAGCGTCAGCAGGGGTGGCCGTGAGGAAGCTTTCTTT. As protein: CASSVSRGGREEAFF.

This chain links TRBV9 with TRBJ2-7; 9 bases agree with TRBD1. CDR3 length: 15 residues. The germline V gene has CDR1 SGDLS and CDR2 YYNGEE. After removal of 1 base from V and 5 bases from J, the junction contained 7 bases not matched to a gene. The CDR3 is CASSVLGQGNHEQYF. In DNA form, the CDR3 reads TGTGCCAGCAGCGTATTGGGACAGGGAAACCACGAGCAGTACTTC. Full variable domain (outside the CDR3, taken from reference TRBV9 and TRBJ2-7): DSGVTQTPKHLITATGQRVTLRCSPRSGDLSVYWYQQSLDQGLQFLIQYYNGEERAKGNILERFSAQQFPDLHSELNLSSLELGDSALYFCASSVLGQGNHEQYFGPGTRLTVT.

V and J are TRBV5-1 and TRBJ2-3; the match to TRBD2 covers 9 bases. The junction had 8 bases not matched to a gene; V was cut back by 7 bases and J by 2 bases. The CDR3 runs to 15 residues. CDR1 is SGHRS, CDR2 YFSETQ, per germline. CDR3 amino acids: CASARGGANTDTQYF. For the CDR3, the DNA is TGCGCCAGCGCCCGCGGGGGGGCTAACACAGATACGCAGTATTTT.

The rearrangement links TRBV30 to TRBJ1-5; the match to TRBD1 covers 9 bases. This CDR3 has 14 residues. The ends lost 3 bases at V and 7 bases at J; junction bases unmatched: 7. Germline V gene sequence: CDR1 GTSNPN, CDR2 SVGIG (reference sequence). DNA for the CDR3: TGTGCCTGGAGCGAAGGGACAGGGAGCCAGCCCCAGCATTTT. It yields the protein CAWSEGTGSQPQHF.

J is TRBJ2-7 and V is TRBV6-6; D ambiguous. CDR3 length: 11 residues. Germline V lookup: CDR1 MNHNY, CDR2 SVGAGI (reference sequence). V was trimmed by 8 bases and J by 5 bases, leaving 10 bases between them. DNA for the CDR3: TGTGCCAGCCAGACGGGTCACGAGCAGTACTTC. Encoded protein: CASQTGHEQYF.

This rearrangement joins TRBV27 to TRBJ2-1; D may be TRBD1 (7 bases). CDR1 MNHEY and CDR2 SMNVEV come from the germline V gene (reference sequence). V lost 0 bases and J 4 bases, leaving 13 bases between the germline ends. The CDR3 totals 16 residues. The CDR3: CASSLSGGAGYNEQFF. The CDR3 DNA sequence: TGTGCCAGCAGTTTATCAGGGGGCGCGGGGTACAATGAGCAGTTCTTC.

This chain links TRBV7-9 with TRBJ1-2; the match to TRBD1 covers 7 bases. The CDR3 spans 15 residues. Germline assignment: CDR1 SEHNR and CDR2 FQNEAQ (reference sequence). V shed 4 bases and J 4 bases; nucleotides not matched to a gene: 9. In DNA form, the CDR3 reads TGTGCCAGCAGCTCTGGAGACAGGGCGTCCTATGGCTACACCTTC. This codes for CASSSGDRASYGYTF.